Each of the 13 T cell receptor beta chains below was sequenced from the same sample in a study of persistence of HIV-infected CD4 T cells. An overlapping HIV-1 Gag peptide pool stimulated these cells at approximately 1 ug/peptide/mL. Memory cells lacking CD40L and CD69 with high CD45RO were sorted. Their recognized antigens are unknown. This was the immunoSEQ version 4 assay in survey mode. Using immunoSEQ multiplex PCR, the repertoire was profiled, and TCRdb retains in-frame clones only, with some absent. The sample carries about 60,000 clones, about 77% recorded once. Sequences were derived from CD4+ T cells sorted from PBMCs after roughly 19-hour stimulation, sampled from a patient who received antiretroviral therapy. These TCRs come from an adult man with HIV who was CMV-seropositive.

The genes are TRBV27 and TRBJ2-3; TRBD1 agrees at 9 bases. CDR1 is MNHEY, CDR2 SMNVEV, per germline (reference sequence). The junction had 7 bases not matched to a gene; V was cut back by 6 bases and J by 6 bases. This CDR3 region has 14 residues. CDR3 in amino acids: CASRTQGAWDTQYF. The DNA for the CDR3 is TGTGCCAGCAGGACACAGGGGGCATGGGATACGCAGTATTTT.

This clone was picked up one time. The chain joins TRBV6-5 to TRBJ1-1; the D is unclear. Germline CDR1 and CDR2: MNHEY and SVGAGI. Trimming cost V 6 bases and J 1 base, with 12 bases left between them. The CDR3 length is 14 residues. The CDR3 loop is CASSRYSRNTEAFF. The CDR3 region has the DNA TGTGCCAGCAGCCGATACAGCAGGAACACTGAAGCTTTCTTT.

This clone has only one observation. V is TRBV7-9 and J is TRBJ1-2, with D unresolved. Trimming took 7 bases from V and 8 from J, leaving 14 bases between them. Germline CDR1 and CDR2: SEHNR and FQNEAQ (reference sequence). CDR3 length: 12 residues. CDR3 sequence: CASTQVGRGYTF. CDR3 sequence (DNA): TGTGCCAGCACCCAAGTAGGGAGAGGCTACACCTTC.

This chain joins TRBV7-9 and TRBJ2-2; D is perhaps TRBD1 (6 bases). This CDR3 has 15 residues. V was shortened by 7 bases and J by 2 bases, with 14 bases between the two germline ends. Per germline, CDR1 SEHNR and CDR2 FQNEAQ (reference sequence). The CDR3 DNA reads as TGTGCCAGCACCGTTGACAGGATCAACACCGGGGAGCTGTTTTTT. Translated: CASTVDRINTGELFF.

The CDR3, as DNA: TGTGCCAGCAGTGTCAGCAGGACCTACGAGCAGTACTTC. As protein: CASSVSRTYEQYF. This rearrangement joins TRBV2 to TRBJ2-7; D call uncertain. Trimming took off 4 bases at V and 2 bases at J, with 9 bases between the two ends. The CDR3 spans 13 residues. The germline V gene has CDR1 SNHLY and CDR2 FYNNEI.

The genes are TRBV28 and TRBJ1-1, with unresolved D. The CDR3 spans 15 residues. Trimming stripped 3 bases from V and 1 base from J, with 12 bases between. Germline V lookup: CDR1 MDHEN, CDR2 SYDVKM. CDR3 amino acids: CASSLGGRRNTEAFF. As DNA, the CDR3 is TGTGCCAGCAGTTTGGGAGGACGGAGGAACACTGAAGCTTTCTTT.

This chain joins TRBV7-6 and TRBJ2-3; TRBD2 agrees at 14 bases. Trimming took 2 bases from V and 2 from J; bases not matched to a gene: 12. From germline, CDR1 is SGHVS and CDR2 FNYEAQ. CDR3 length: 20 amino acids. The CDR3 loop is CASSLPPTSGGARVTDTQYF. For the CDR3, the DNA is TGTGCCAGCAGCTTACCGCCGACTAGCGGGGGGGCCCGTGTCACAGATACGCAGTATTTT. The whole variable domain, remainder taken from reference TRBV7-6 and TRBJ2-3, is GAGVSQSPRYKVTKRGQDVALRCDPISGHVSLYWYRQALGQGPEFLTYFNYEAQQDKSGLPNDRFSAERPEGSISTLTIQRTEQRDSAMYRCASSLPPTSGGARVTDTQYFGPGTRLTVL.

This chain uses TRBV19 with TRBJ1-5, with a weak D call TRBD1 (5 bases). Looked up from germline, CDR1 is LNHDA and CDR2 is SQIVND (reference sequence). CDR3 size: 16 residues. V dropped 1 base and J dropped 3 bases, with 13 bases sitting between them. In nucleotides, the CDR3 is TGTGCCAGTAGTATAGGAGCTAGCAGGGCCAATCAGCCCCAGCATTTT. Amino acids: CASSIGASRANQPQHF.

The CDR3 DNA sequence: TGTGCCAGCGGATTGACAGGGTCCACCTACGAGCAGTACTTC. It encodes CASGLTGSTYEQYF. V gene TRBV5-5 combines with J gene TRBJ2-7; TRBD1 agrees at 7 bases. The CDR3 has 14 amino acids. In germline, CDR1 is SGHKS, CDR2 YYEKEE (reference sequence). V lost 7 bases, J lost 2 bases, and 9 bases stayed unmatched.

The J gene is TRBJ1-2, the V gene TRBV6-6; possible D gene TRBD1, 5 bases. This CDR3 spans 16 amino acids. CDR1 and CDR2 (germline): MNHNY, SVGAGI (reference sequence). Trimming shortened V by 2 bases and J by 6 bases, and 19 bases separated the two germline ends. Here the CDR3 DNA reads TGTGCCAGCAGTTACCCAGCCATCAGGGTACTAGATGGCTACACCTTC. Translated: CASSYPAIRVLDGYTF.

This clone showed up just a few times. V gene TRBV2 combines with J gene TRBJ2-7; a possible D gene is TRBD2 (6 bases). With 8 bases removed from V and 2 bases from J, the gap between germline ends came to 13 bases. Germline-derived CDR1 and CDR2 are SNHLY and FYNNEI. The length of the CDR3 is 13 residues. CDR3 sequence reads: CASGLDYTYEQYF. The CDR3 DNA sequence: TGTGCCAGCGGATTGGACTACACCTACGAGCAGTACTTC.

This clone was seen once. The rearrangement joins TRBV24-1 to TRBJ2-5; D is undetermined. The germline V gene encodes CDR1 KGHDR and CDR2 SFDVKD. The CDR3 runs to 12 residues. The germline V and J ends were trimmed by 0 bases and 4 bases, with 2 bases remaining between them. DNA of the CDR3: TGTGCCACCAGTGATTTGGGAGAGACCCAGTACTTC. As protein: CATSDLGETQYF.

Here the CDR3 reads CASSGTSGGLHTQYF. The CDR3 coding sequence is TGTGCCAGCAGTGGGACTAGCGGGGGCCTCCATACGCAGTATTTT. V gene TRBV3-1 (or the pseudogene TRBV3-2) combines with J gene TRBJ2-3, with 14 positions matching TRBD2. The CDR3 extends over 15 amino acids. Germline V CDR1 and CDR2: LGHDT, YNNKEL (reference sequence). V lost 6 bases to trimming and J lost 7 bases; unmatched junction nucleotides: 6.